The sequence of this T cell receptor beta chain was determined in a study of early T cells in non-severe SARS-CoV-2 infection (dated by TCRdb to 2020 to 2023). Study-wide context: Bulk RNA from unsorted whole blood was used for TCR sequencing, so alpha and beta chains could not be paired.

From cysteine to phenylalanine, the CDR3 is 16 amino acids long. The entry retains the CDR3 DNA only, 48 bases that are in frame from base 1. Sequences MNHEY (CDR1) and SVGEGT (CDR2) are obtained from the germline V gene. The V end loses 1 base and the J end loses 1 base, and a stretch of 10 bases separates them. This clonotype was detected many times. Its specific antigen is unknown. Qualities for individual bases were not recorded, and no much larger clone is one base off. The library was built by means of 5' RACE. Sequencing was performed on a NextSeq 500. To correct for sequencing error and PCR bias, the TCR library protocol tagged individual cDNA molecules with unique molecular identifiers. Sequencing covered both TCR alpha and beta chains, and within each sample the abundances of alpha and beta sequences were tightly co-correlated. On the study's bioinformatics: Decombinator V4 was used to perform V gene, J gene and CDR3 annotation of TCR sequences. Expanded TCRs were defined as changing significantly between any two time points under a Poisson model with p below 0.0001. TCR abundances were normalised to the total number of TCRs sequenced per sample and expressed as counts per million. MAIT TCRs were defined by TRAV1-2 paired with TRAJ12, TRAJ20 or TRAJ33, and iNKT TCRs by TRAV10 paired with TRAJ18. A search of VDJdb, accessed on 1 November 2021, was run for TCRs annotated to CMV, EBV and SARS-CoV-2, with TCRs annotated for multiple antigens excluded. TCRdb reprocessed the public reads (quality trimming at Q25 with fastp, clone calling with MiXCR) and kept in-frame beta chains. Duplicate CDR3 protein sequences are folded into a single record with the most common DNA and genes. The V and J calls and clone size come from TCRdb's table, not from the authors' own analysis. This sample holds fewer than 110,000 distinct CDR3 sequences; 11% were observed only once. Roughly 7.1% of the sample belongs to the ten largest clones.

The study at large found these results: VDJdb matching was skewed toward anti-spike CD8 responses, so virus-specific expansions were likely underestimated and private and CD4 specificities were missed.

A case-control design nested within a healthcare worker cohort in London, UK, was used, with weekly nasopharyngeal swab PCR tests and blood sampling performed. Between 23 and 31 March 2020, the week of the UK lockdown, healthcare workers were enrolled and then followed up weekly for as long as 16 weeks. The sequenced sample consisted of whole blood. This receptor was identified in an adult who was a healthcare worker with PCR-confirmed SARS-CoV-2 infection or an uninfected control (not recorded which). The chain couples TRBV6-2 or TRBV6-3 to TRBJ2-2; matching of 6 bases hints at TRBD2 as the D gene. The bases read TGTGCCAGCAGTTACTACCTTAGCGGGAACACCGGGGAGCTGTTTTTT. Its amino acids are CASSYYLSGNTGELFF.